This passage covers 10 T cell receptor beta chains from one sample sequenced in a study of graft-versus-host responses after intestinal transplantation (dated by TCRdb to the early 2020s). The meaning of the sample's time point label: cells obtained before transplantation from donor or recipient. Their antigens are not known. Receptors were amplified or captured by the immunoSEQ multiplex PCR assay. This is the immuneACCESS table as TCRdb keeps it, with only in-frame sequences that have V and J called. A part of the clones is gone; compared with another copy, unresolved V genes explain less than half, and the rest is unexplained. For this sample there are roughly 100,000 clones; approximately 94% appear just once. Less than 1.5% of the sample comes from the top ten. This sample comprised unstimulated CD8+ T cells sorted from spleen or lymph node cells, obtained before intestinal transplant. Receptor source: a human donor who received an intestinal transplant.

A single count supports this clone. This chain uses TRBV7-9 with TRBJ1-1; no definite D call. V lost 4 bases and J lost 3, with 0 bases in between. Germline-derived CDR1 and CDR2 are SEHNR and FQNEAQ (reference sequence). The CDR3 covers 10 residues. For the CDR3, the DNA is TGTGCCAGCAGCTACACTGAAGCTTTCTTT. Translation: CASSYTEAFF.

The chain has TRBV12-5 and TRBJ2-1; maybe TRBD2 (7 bases). Germline CDR1 is LGHNT and CDR2 is FRNRAP. Trimming shortened V by 3 bases and J by 6 bases, and 15 bases separated the two germline ends. The CDR3 totals 15 residues. CDR3 DNA: TGTGCTAGTGGTTTAGGGGGGGCTGGGGTCAATGAGCAGTTCTTC. Translation: CASGLGGAGVNEQFF.

This clone was counted between two and nine times. The rearrangement uses TRBV19 and TRBJ1-4, with a tentative D call TRBD1 (5 bases). The CDR3 is made up of 14 amino acids. V shed 7 bases and J shed 0 bases, with 9 bases lying between them. CDR1 is LNHDA and CDR2 is SQIVND in the germline V gene (reference sequence). CDR3 sequence reads: CASNLDTTNEKLFF. CDR3 nucleotides: TGTGCCAGTAACCTGGACACAACTAATGAAAAACTGTTTTTT.

There are a few counts of this clone. The sample holds other DNA sequences that translate to the same CDR3. The V and J genes are TRBV7-8 and TRBJ2-7; tentative D call: TRBD2 (6 bases). In germline, CDR1 is SGHVS, CDR2 FQNEAQ. Trimming removed 5 bases at V and 2 bases at J, with 13 bases between. CDR3 size: 14 residues. The CDR3 loop reads CASSPGRGAYEQYF. The CDR3 DNA follows: TGTGCCAGCAGCCCGGGGCGCGGGGCCTACGAGCAGTACTTC.

This chain uses TRBV7-9 with TRBJ2-3; 10 nucleotides align to TRBD1. The V gene end was trimmed by 2 bases and the J gene end by 5 bases; junction bases not matched to a gene: 10. Germline CDR1 and CDR2: SEHNR and FQNEAQ (reference sequence). CDR3 size: 17 residues. This CDR3 reads CASSLRGTGANIDTQYF. The CDR3 region has the DNA TGTGCCAGCAGCTTACGGGGGACAGGGGCCAACATAGATACGCAGTATTTT.

This rearrangement joins TRBV9 to TRBJ1-4; D is uncertain. The CDR3 covers 15 residues. Per germline, CDR1 SGDLS and CDR2 YYNGEE. V lost 2 bases, J lost 5 bases, and 13 bases lay in between. The CDR3 region is CASSVSGRFNEKLFF. For the CDR3, the DNA is TGTGCCAGCAGCGTTTCGGGCAGGTTCAATGAAAAACTGTTTTTT.

V and J are TRBV7-9 and TRBJ2-2; 10 bases agree with TRBD1. Losses at the gene ends were 4 bases for V and 5 bases for J; bases not matched to a gene: 4. The germline V gene has CDR1 SEHNR and CDR2 FQNEAQ (reference sequence). This CDR3 spans 15 amino acids. CDR3 region: CASSSDRGRTGELFF. CDR3 coding DNA: TGTGCCAGCAGCTCCGACAGGGGGCGGACCGGGGAGCTGTTTTTT.

This rearrangement joins TRBV29-1 to TRBJ1-1; 7 bases line up with TRBD1. The junction had 19 bases not matched to a gene; V was cut back by 4 bases and J by 5 bases. CDR1 is SQVTM and CDR2 is ANQGSEA in the germline V gene. The CDR3 extends over 17 amino acids. The CDR3 DNA follows: TGCAGCGTTGGCCGCCCGACCCCCACAGGGGCGAGGACTGAAGCTTTCTTT. This sequence encodes CSVGRPTPTGARTEAFF.

About this clone: At one of its ends the junction is not consistent with the germline gene, which may arise from a read error. This chain connects TRBV7-2 to TRBJ1-4; D call uncertain. CDR3 size: 14 residues. The germline gives CDR1 SGHTA, CDR2 FQGNSA. CDR3: CASSLGVFYENLFF. DNA of the CDR3: TGTGCCAGCAGCTTAGGAGTTTTTTATGAAAACCTGTTTTTT.

The CDR3 DNA reads as TGTGCCAGCAGCCTAAGGACAGGGGATTACAATGAGCAGTTCTTC. It translates to CASSLRTGDYNEQFF. The rearrangement links TRBV6-1 to TRBJ2-1; TRBD1 aligns across 9 bases. V was clipped by 6 bases and J by 4 bases; unmatched bases: 7. Germline CDR1 and CDR2: MNHNS and SASEGT. The CDR3 is 15 amino acids.